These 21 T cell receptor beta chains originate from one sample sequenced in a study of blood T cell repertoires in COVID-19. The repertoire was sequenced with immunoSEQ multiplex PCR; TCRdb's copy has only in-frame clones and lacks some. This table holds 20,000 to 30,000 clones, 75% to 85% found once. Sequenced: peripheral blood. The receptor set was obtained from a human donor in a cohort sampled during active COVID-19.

This chain's CDR3 is CASKSLEKLFF. As DNA, the CDR3 is TGTGCCAGCAAATCCCTTGAAAAACTGTTTTTT. J is TRBJ1-4 and V is TRBV28; D remains ambiguous. Trimming shortened V by 7 bases and J by 7 bases, and 7 bases separated the two germline ends. Per germline, CDR1 MDHEN and CDR2 SYDVKM. The CDR3 is 11 residues long.

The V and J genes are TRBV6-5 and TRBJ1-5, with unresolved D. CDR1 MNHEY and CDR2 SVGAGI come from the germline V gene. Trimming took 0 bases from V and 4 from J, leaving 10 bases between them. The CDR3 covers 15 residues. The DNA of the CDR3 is TGTGCCAGCAGTTACTCGCCTACAGCTAATCAGCCCCAGCATTTT. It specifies CASSYSPTANQPQHF.

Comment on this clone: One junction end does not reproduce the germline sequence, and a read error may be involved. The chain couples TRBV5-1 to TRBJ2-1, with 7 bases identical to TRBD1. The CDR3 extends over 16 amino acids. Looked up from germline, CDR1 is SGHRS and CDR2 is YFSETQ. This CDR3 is CAGSAGGQFSYNEQFF. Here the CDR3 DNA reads TGCGCCGGCAGCGCTGGGGGACAGTTCTCCTACAATGAGCAGTTCTTC.

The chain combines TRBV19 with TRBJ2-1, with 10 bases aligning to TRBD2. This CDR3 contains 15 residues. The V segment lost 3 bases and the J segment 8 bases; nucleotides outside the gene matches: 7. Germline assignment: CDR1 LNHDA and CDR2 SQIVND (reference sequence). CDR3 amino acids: CASSILTSGTDEQFF. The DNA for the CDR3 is TGTGCCAGTAGTATTTTAACTAGCGGGACCGATGAGCAGTTCTTC.

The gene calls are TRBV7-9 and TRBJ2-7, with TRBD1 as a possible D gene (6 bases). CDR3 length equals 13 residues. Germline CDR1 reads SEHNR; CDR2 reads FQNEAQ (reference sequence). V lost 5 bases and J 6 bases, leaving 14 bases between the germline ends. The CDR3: CASSPGTSSEQYF. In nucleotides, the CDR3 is TGTGCCAGCAGCCCTGGGACATCGAGCGAGCAGTACTTC.

CDR3 in amino acids: CASSLTGSPYEQYF. CDR3 nucleotides: TGTGCCAGCAGCCTGACAGGGTCCCCCTACGAGCAGTACTTC. The chain employs TRBV28 and TRBJ2-7; 7 nucleotides align to TRBD1. This CDR3 has 14 amino acids. Looked up from germline, CDR1 is MDHEN and CDR2 is SYDVKM. Losses at the gene ends were 6 bases for V and 2 bases for J; bases not matched to a gene: 7.

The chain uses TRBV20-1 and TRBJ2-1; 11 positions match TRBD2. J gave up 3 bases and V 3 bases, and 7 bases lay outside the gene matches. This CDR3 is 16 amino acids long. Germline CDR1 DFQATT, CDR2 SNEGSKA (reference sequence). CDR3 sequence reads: CSASPRGTSGYNEQFF. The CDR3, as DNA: TGCAGTGCTAGTCCCAGGGGGACTAGCGGCTACAATGAGCAGTTCTTC.

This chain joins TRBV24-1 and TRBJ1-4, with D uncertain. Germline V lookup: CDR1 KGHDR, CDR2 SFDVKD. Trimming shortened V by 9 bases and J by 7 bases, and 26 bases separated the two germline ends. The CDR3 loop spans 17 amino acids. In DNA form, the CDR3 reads TGTGCCACCGGCGGGTTCGAGGACGACTCATCGTCTGAAAAACTGTTTTTT. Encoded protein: CATGGFEDDSSSEKLFF.

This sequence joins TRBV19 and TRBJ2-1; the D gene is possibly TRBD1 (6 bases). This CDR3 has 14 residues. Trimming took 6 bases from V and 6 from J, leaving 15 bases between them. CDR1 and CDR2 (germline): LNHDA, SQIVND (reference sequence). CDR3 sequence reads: CASRGLGASNEQFF. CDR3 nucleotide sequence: TGTGCCAGTAGAGGGCTGGGGGCCTCCAATGAGCAGTTCTTC.

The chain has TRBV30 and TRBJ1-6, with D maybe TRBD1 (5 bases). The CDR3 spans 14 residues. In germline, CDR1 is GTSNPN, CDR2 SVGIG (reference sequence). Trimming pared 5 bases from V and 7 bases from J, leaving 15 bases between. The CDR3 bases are TGTGCCTGGTCTAGGGGTGTTGGGAATTCACCCCTCCACTTT. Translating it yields CAWSRGVGNSPLHF.

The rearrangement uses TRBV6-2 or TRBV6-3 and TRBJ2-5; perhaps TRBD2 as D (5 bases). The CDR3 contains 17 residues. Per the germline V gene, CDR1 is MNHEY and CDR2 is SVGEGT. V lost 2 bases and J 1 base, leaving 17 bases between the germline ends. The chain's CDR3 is CASSYEIGEHRQETQYF. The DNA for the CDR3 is TGTGCCAGCAGTTACGAGATCGGGGAGCACCGCCAAGAGACCCAGTACTTC.

The CDR3 DNA reads TGTGCCAGCAGCCAAGATGTAGCGGATGAGCAGTTCTTC. Translating it yields CASSQDVADEQFF. The rearrangement joins TRBV3-1 (or the pseudogene TRBV3-2) to TRBJ2-1, with a tentative D call TRBD2 (6 bases). Germline lookup yields CDR1 LGHDT and CDR2 YNNKEL (reference sequence). The CDR3 is 13 residues long. Trimming shortened V by 0 bases and J by 8 bases, and 8 bases separated the two germline ends.

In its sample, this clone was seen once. The CDR3: CASSLVGGLTYNEQFF. The CDR3 nucleotides read TGTGCCAGCAGTTTGGTGGGGGGATTAACCTACAATGAGCAGTTCTTC. This chain uses TRBV27 with TRBJ2-1; possible D gene TRBD2, 6 bases. Per the germline V gene, CDR1 is MNHEY and CDR2 is SMNVEV (reference sequence). The CDR3 runs 16 residues. V was clipped by 3 bases and J by 2 bases, with 14 bases between them.

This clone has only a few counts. The CDR3 sequence: CASSPRTGEELFF. In DNA, the CDR3 is TGTGCCAGCAGCCCGAGGACAGGGGAGGAGCTGTTTTTT. The chain joins TRBV7-2 to TRBJ2-2, with 9 bases lining up with TRBD1. Germline CDR1 and CDR2: SGHTA and FQGNSA. The CDR3 is 13 amino acids. V lost 5 bases to trimming and J lost 10 bases; unmatched junction nucleotides: 5.

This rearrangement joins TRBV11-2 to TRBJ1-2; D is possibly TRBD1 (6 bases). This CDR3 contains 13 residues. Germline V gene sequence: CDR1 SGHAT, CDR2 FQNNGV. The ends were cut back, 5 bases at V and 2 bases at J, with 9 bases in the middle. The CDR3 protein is CASSIQGNYGYTF. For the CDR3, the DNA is TGTGCCAGCAGCATACAGGGAAACTATGGCTACACCTTC.

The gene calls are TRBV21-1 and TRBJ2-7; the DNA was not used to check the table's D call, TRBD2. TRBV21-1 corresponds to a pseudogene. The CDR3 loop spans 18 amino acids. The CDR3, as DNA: TGTGCCAGCAGCAAGCGGGGACTGAAGGGGACGCACTCCTACGAGCAGTACTTC. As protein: CASSKRGLKGTHSYEQYF.

CDR3 DNA sequence: TGTGCCAGCAGCTTAGGGCAGGGCAACACAGATACGCAGTATTTT. It specifies CASSLGQGNTDTQYF. This rearrangement joins TRBV5-8 to TRBJ2-3; a possible D gene is TRBD1 (5 bases). Trimming shortened V by 2 bases and J by 2 bases, and 12 bases separated the two germline ends. The CDR3 is 15 amino acids. Germline values: CDR1 SGHTS, CDR2 YDEGEE.

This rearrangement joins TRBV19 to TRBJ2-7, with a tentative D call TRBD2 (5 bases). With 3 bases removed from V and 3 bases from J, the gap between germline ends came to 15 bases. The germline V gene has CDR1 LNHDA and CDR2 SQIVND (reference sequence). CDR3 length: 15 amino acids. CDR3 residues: CASSMFSGRIYEQYF. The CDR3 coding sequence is TGTGCCAGTAGTATGTTTTCTGGGAGAATCTACGAGCAGTACTTC.

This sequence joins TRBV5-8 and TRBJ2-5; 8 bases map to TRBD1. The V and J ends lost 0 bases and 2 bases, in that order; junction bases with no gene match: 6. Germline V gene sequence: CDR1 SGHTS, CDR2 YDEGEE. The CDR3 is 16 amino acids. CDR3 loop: CASSLGVTGEQETQYF. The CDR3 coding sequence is TGTGCCAGCAGCTTGGGGGTGACAGGGGAGCAAGAGACCCAGTACTTC.

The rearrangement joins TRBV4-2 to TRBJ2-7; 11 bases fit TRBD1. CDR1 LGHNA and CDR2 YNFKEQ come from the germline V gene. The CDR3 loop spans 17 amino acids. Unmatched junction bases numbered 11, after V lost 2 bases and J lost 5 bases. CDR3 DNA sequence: TGTGCCAGCAGCCAACCCCGGGACGGGACAGGGGGACACGAGCAGTACTTC. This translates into CASSQPRDGTGGHEQYF.

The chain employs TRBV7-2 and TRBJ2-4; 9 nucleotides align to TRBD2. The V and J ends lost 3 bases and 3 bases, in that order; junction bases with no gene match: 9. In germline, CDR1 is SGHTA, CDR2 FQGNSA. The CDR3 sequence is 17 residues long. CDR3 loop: CASSFAWAGGGKNIQYF. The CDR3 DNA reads TGTGCCAGCAGCTTCGCTTGGGCGGGAGGGGGCAAAAACATTCAGTACTTC.